This TCR beta chain is drawn from a study of regulatory T cells in long-lasting Graves disease. Study background: Graves' patients diagnosed newly had used antithyroid drugs under 3 months.

Points from the study as a whole: Accuracy was perhaps lowered by the small sample size.

Only a few counts were recorded for this clonotype. As yet, its antigen is unknown. The germline V and J ends were trimmed by 3 bases and 1 base, with 19 bases remaining between them. CDR3 length equals 18 residues. Germline V gives CDR1 LNHDA, CDR2 SQIVND (reference sequence). Time point in this sample: newly diagnosed GD, antithyroid drugs for less than 3 months. PBMC RNA served as the TCR library source. Arm-PCR of CDR3 regions and iRepertoire HTBI primers were used to build TCR beta libraries. Original processing notes: Taken together, the samples had 62 TRBV and 14 TRBJ segments identified. TCRdb reanalysed the multiplex PCR reads using MiXCR and keeps one entry per CDR3 protein. The V and J calls, along with clone size, are taken from TCRdb and not from the paper's own processing. The sample has 550,000 to 700,000 distinct CDR3 sequences, roughly a sixth seen once; the top ten hold around 12%.

The same specimen was also included in a second study, on T cells in Graves' hyperthyroidism and ophthalmopathy. That paper states: Appearing also in blood were most of the thyroid clonotypes expanded above 0.001.

The V and J genes are TRBV19 and TRBJ1-5; perhaps TRBD1 as D (5 bases). Here the sequenced sample was peripheral blood mononuclear cells (PBMCs), taken at new diagnosis, from a patient treated with antithyroid drugs. This TCR was recovered from a man aged 18 to 29 with Graves disease. CDR3 protein: CASSIQYRRGRSNQPQHF. The CDR3 DNA is TGTGCCAGTAGTATTCAGTATCGGAGGGGACGGAGCAATCAGCCCCAGCATTTT.